This paragraph reports one T cell receptor (beta chain). Its cognate antigen is unknown. cDNA synthesis used the whole RNA isolate, giving expressed TCRB sequences. The data were produced by immunoSEQ multiplex PCR, yet TCRdb's version contains in-frame clones alone and is incomplete. The table lists around 120,000 clones, 15% to 20% of them singletons. This sample was included in a study of beta chain features in type 1 diabetes. CDR1 is LNHNV and CDR2 is YYDKDF in the germline V gene (reference sequence). The CDR3 consists of 13 residues. Trimming took off 3 bases at V and 3 bases at J, with 8 bases between the two ends. Study findings and constraints: For cells with high TCR expression, cDNA sequencing could yield over-representation. TCRB CDR3s were moderately but significantly shorter in Type 1 diabetes patients in all four CD4+ subsets. PCR might preferentially amplify shorter templates, equally in patients and controls.

Sequenced: central memory CD4+ T cells from blood. The clonotype comes from a man younger than 35 with type 1 diabetes. The V and J genes are TRBV15 and TRBJ2-5, with D unclear. CDR3 loop: CATSRDQEETQYF. The DNA for the CDR3 is TGTGCCACCAGCAGGGATCAGGAAGAGACCCAGTACTTC.